The present T cell receptor (beta chain) was sequenced within a study of neoadjuvant anti-PD-1 for oral cavity cancer. For the study at large: Non-progressing patients received a fourth nivolumab dose near day 43, then surgery on days 50-56.

The time point was: after neoadjuvant nivolumab, at surgical resection. The V end lost 2 bases, the J end lost 2 bases, and 13 bases lay between the germline ends. The CDR3 totals 15 residues. CDR1 and CDR2 (germline): LGHNA, YSLEER. Repertoires were generated with immunoSEQ multiplex PCR, while TCRdb's copy carries only in-frame clones and drops some. The data contain 25,000 to 40,000 clones, 80% of them singletons. The origin of this receptor is a person between 35 and 79 years old with oral cavity squamous cell carcinoma. The sequenced sample was PBMCs, obtained after nivolumab (anti-PD-1) treatment. This chain links TRBV4-3 with TRBJ2-7, with D perhaps assigned TRBD1 or TRBD2 (5 bases each). The CDR3 DNA reads as TGCGCCAGCAGCCAACTATTCGGGGCTGCCTACGAGCAGTACTTC. Its translation is CASSQLFGAAYEQYF.